Each of the 10 T cell receptor beta chains below was sequenced from the same sample in a study of blood T cell repertoires in COVID-19. The data were produced by immunoSEQ multiplex PCR, yet TCRdb's version contains in-frame clones alone and is incomplete. The table shows about 120,000 clones, with roughly 85% occurring only once. Sequenced: peripheral blood. The receptors originated from a man aged 35-49 years with acute or convalescent COVID-19.

This rearrangement joins TRBV7-8 to TRBJ2-7; 8 bases are shared with TRBD1. Germline CDR1 and CDR2: SGHVS and FQNEAQ. The CDR3 runs 13 residues. The V segment lost 3 bases and the J segment 7 bases; nucleotides outside the gene matches: 5. The CDR3 here is CASSLDRAGEQYF. In DNA form, the CDR3 reads TGTGCCAGCAGCTTGGACAGGGCGGGGGAGCAGTACTTC.

The V call is TRBV12-3 or TRBV12-4, the J call TRBJ1-2; D is ambiguous. CDR3 size: 13 residues. V lost 0 bases to trimming and J lost 5 bases, with 7 bases between them. The DNA of the CDR3 is TGTGCCAGCAGTTTAGCCCTTTTATATGGCTACACCTTC. It codes for CASSLALLYGYTF.

This chain joins TRBV24-1 and TRBJ2-3; TRBD2 matches at 8 bases. Germline loops: CDR1 KGHDR, CDR2 SFDVKD. Trimming removed 9 bases from V and 0 bases from J; junction bases left unmatched: 4. The CDR3 length is 14 residues. The CDR3 nucleotides read TGTGCCACCCGCGGGGGGACTAGCACAGATACGCAGTATTTT. Its protein is CATRGGTSTDTQYF.

This chain joins TRBV30 and TRBJ1-4; TRBD1 matches at 10 bases. Germline values: CDR1 GTSNPN, CDR2 SVGIG (reference sequence). V shed 5 bases and J 6 bases; nucleotides not matched to a gene: 6. The CDR3 contains 14 residues. The CDR3 spells CAWGWTGGDEKLFF. CDR3 nucleotides: TGTGCCTGGGGCTGGACAGGGGGGGATGAAAAACTGTTTTTT.

The V call is TRBV10-1, the J call TRBJ1-1, with D hard to call. The CDR3 has 14 amino acids. Germline values: CDR1 WNHNN, CDR2 SYGVQD (reference sequence). The V and J ends lost 2 bases and 5 bases respectively, with 12 bases between them. The CDR3 DNA reads as TGCGCCAGCAGTGAGAGGGCATCGGGGACTGAAGCTTTCTTT. Its protein is CASSERASGTEAFF.

This chain joins TRBV5-1 and TRBJ2-5, with 11 nucleotides matching TRBD2. There are 16 residues in the CDR3. The germline V gene encodes CDR1 SGHRS and CDR2 YFSETQ. The trim removed 0 bases at V and 5 bases at J, leaving 6 bases unmatched. CDR3 loop: CASSLVPSGGQETQYF. The CDR3 nucleotides read TGCGCCAGCAGCTTGGTGCCTAGCGGGGGGCAGGAGACCCAGTACTTC.

The V call is TRBV4-1, the J call TRBJ1-1; unclear D gene. Trimming stripped 3 bases from V and 0 bases from J, with 5 bases between. CDR1 and CDR2 (germline): MGHRA, YSYEKL. The CDR3 length is 13 residues. CDR3 nucleotide sequence: TGCGCCAGCAGCCATCCTCTGAACACTGAAGCTTTCTTT. It encodes CASSHPLNTEAFF.

The V call is TRBV3-1 (or the pseudogene TRBV3-2), the J call TRBJ2-1; 9 bases fit TRBD1. The CDR3 is made up of 14 amino acids. From germline, CDR1 is LGHDT and CDR2 YNNKEL (reference sequence). J was trimmed by 6 bases and V by 5 bases; bases with no gene match: 5. This CDR3 is CASSTRQGGNEQFF. DNA for the CDR3: TGTGCCAGCAGCACCCGACAGGGGGGCAATGAGCAGTTCTTC.

The chain links TRBV29-1 to TRBJ1-1; TRBD1 is a possible D gene (6 bases). Trimming removed 3 bases from V and 4 bases from J, with 12 bases in between. The germline V gene has CDR1 SQVTM and CDR2 ANQGSEA. The CDR3 consists of 13 residues. The DNA of the CDR3 is TGCAGCGTTGAGAGGCAGGGGAGCACTGAAGCTTTCTTT. This sequence encodes CSVERQGSTEAFF.

V gene TRBV10-3 combines with J gene TRBJ2-1, with 10 bases fitting TRBD2. The junction had 13 bases not matched to a gene; V was cut back by 3 bases and J by 8 bases. This CDR3 is built from 17 residues. Germline CDR1 reads ENHRY; CDR2 reads SYGVKD. CDR3 in amino acids: CAISDWAVASGGHEQFF. Written as DNA, the CDR3 is TGTGCCATCAGTGATTGGGCGGTGGCTAGCGGGGGTCATGAGCAGTTCTTC.